The rows below give T cell receptor beta chains drawn from one sample of a study of T cell responses to AZD1222 COVID-19 vaccine. Profiled with immunoSEQ multiplex PCR; TCRdb holds only in-frame clones, not every one. The sample lists 95,000 to 110,000 clones, 80% to 90% occurring once. The sample in question was peripheral blood, obtained on day 0 of AZD1222 vaccination. Receptor source: an adult in good health. Each CDR3 is given with its conserved first and last residue. Each record gives: J gene, CDR3 length, V gene, clone size, D gene, CDR3 protein, CDR3 DNA. The D gene is left open where the match is weak. Not all rows give a size; the values are once, few, many and, for expanded clones, a class.

TRBJ2-5	12	TRBV10-3	-	-	CAIGEGGETQYF	TGTGCCATCGGAGAGGGTGGCGAGACCCAGTACTTC
TRBJ2-3	14	TRBV7-9	-	TRBD1	CASSSQGPPDTQYF	TGTGCCAGCAGCTCACAGGGGCCTCCAGATACGCAGTATTTT
TRBJ2-1	16	TRBV7-2	-	TRBD2	CASRTTSGGGGNEQFF	TGTGCCAGCAGGACTACTAGCGGAGGGGGGGGAAATGAGCAGTTCTTC
TRBJ1-2	15	TRBV19	-	-	CASSIFAGNHYGYTF	TGTGCCAGTAGTATTTTTGCGGGAAACCACTATGGCTACACCTTC
TRBJ2-7	12	TRBV6-2/TRBV6-3	few	-	CASSYTLYEQYF	TGTGCCAGCAGTTACACCCTGTACGAGCAGTACTTC
TRBJ2-7	15	TRBV4-2	-	TRBD1	CASSRDRAEVNEQYF	TGTGCCAGCAGCCGGGACAGGGCCGAGGTGAACGAGCAGTACTTC
TRBJ1-2	15	TRBV5-8	-	-	CASTHNLGGWYGYTF	TGTGCCAGCACTCATAATCTGGGTGGTTGGTATGGCTACACCTTC
TRBJ2-7	15	TRBV5-1	-	TRBD2	CASSQRTSGINEQYF	TGCGCCAGCAGCCAGAGGACTAGCGGGATTAACGAGCAGTACTTC
TRBJ1-1	16	TRBV7-2	once	TRBD1	CASSPSLGTANTEAFF	TGTGCCAGCAGCCCATCGCTAGGGACAGCGAACACTGAAGCTTTCTTT
TRBJ1-1	16	TRBV4-2	-	-	CASSQPQGSGVTEAFF	TGTGCCAGCAGCCAACCTCAGGGAAGCGGGGTCACTGAAGCTTTCTTT
TRBJ2-1	15	TRBV27	-	TRBD1	CASHPGTGRMGEQFF	TGTGCCAGCCACCCTGGGACAGGGCGGATGGGTGAGCAGTTCTTC
TRBJ2-7	18	TRBV10-3	-	-	CAISGLLRAGEGPYEQYF	TGTGCCATCAGTGGCCTACTAAGGGCAGGGGAAGGGCCTTACGAGCAGTACTTC
TRBJ1-5	13	TRBV6-5	few	-	CASSAGENQPQHF	TGTGCCAGCTCCGCAGGGGAGAATCAGCCCCAGCATTTT
TRBJ2-5	15	TRBV9	-	-	CASSVGLGAKETQYF	TGTGCCAGCAGCGTAGGCCTCGGGGCCAAGGAGACCCAGTACTTC
TRBJ2-7	17	TRBV27	-	TRBD2	CASSLMVAGPSSYEQYF	TGTGCCAGCAGTTTAATGGTAGCGGGGCCAAGCTCCTACGAGCAGTACTTC
TRBJ1-5	15	TRBV7-9	-	-	CASSATGMNNQPQHF	TGTGCCAGCAGCGCCACTGGGATGAACAATCAGCCCCAGCATTTT
TRBJ1-2	16	TRBV4-2	-	-	CASSQEVSPTFYGYTF	TGTGCCAGCAGCCAAGAGGTGTCGCCGACCTTCTATGGCTACACCTTC
TRBJ2-1	15	TRBV27	once	TRBD1	CASIPLDRDYNEQFF	TGTGCCAGCATTCCCCTTGACAGGGACTACAATGAGCAGTTCTTC
TRBJ2-7	15	TRBV7-2	-	TRBD1	CASSLVTGGPHEQYF	TGTGCCAGCAGCTTAGTGACAGGGGGACCCCACGAGCAGTACTTC
TRBJ2-7	15	TRBV6-5	-	-	CASSFYGPYTHEQYF	TGTGCCAGCAGTTTCTACGGGCCCTACACTCACGAGCAGTACTTC
TRBJ1-1	15	TRBV7-2	-	TRBD1	CASSLGATGGVKAFF	TGTGCCAGCAGCTTAGGAGCGACAGGGGGCGTCAAAGCTTTCTTT
TRBJ1-2	13	TRBV6-2/TRBV6-3	-	-	CASSYSTGYGYTF	TGTGCCAGCAGTTACAGCACAGGTTATGGCTACACCTTC
TRBJ2-3	17	TRBV19	-	-	CASSMELAGKFTDTQYF	TGTGCCAGTAGTATGGAGTTAGCAGGGAAGTTTACAGATACGCAGTATTTT
TRBJ1-5	16	TRBV7-2	few	TRBD1	CASSGRNDRVGQPQHF	TGTGCCAGCAGCGGCCGGAACGACAGGGTGGGGCAGCCCCAGCATTTT
TRBJ1-2	13	TRBV12-3/TRBV12-4	-	-	CASSHGGYFGYTF	TGTGCCAGCAGTCACGGGGGATATTTTGGCTACACCTTC
TRBJ2-2	12	TRBV10-2	many	-	CASWGSTGELFF	TGCGCCAGCTGGGGAAGCACCGGGGAGCTGTTTTTT
TRBJ1-5	15	TRBV28	-	-	CASSPGGARNQPQHF	TGTGCCAGCAGCCCTGGGGGGGCTCGCAATCAGCCCCAGCATTTT
TRBJ2-3	13	TRBV30	-	-	CAWSPSSTDTQYF	TGTGCCTGGAGTCCATCTAGCACAGATACGCAGTATTTT
TRBJ2-1	16	TRBV11-2	-	TRBD2	CASSSPLADTYNEQFF	TGTGCCAGCAGCTCACCCCTAGCGGATACATACAATGAGCAGTTCTTC
TRBJ1-2	14	TRBV6-1	few	-	CASSEMEGGYGYTF	TGTGCCAGCAGTGAAATGGAAGGGGGCTATGGCTACACCTTC
TRBJ2-3	12	TRBV5-4	-	-	CASARNTDTQYF	TGTGCCAGCGCAAGAAACACAGATACGCAGTATTTT